These T cell receptor beta chains were read from a single sample in a study of cytomegalovirus exposure and HLA in healthy donors. Measured with immunoSEQ multiplex PCR; TCRdb has only the in-frame clones, and not every one. The table records 110,000 to 150,000 clones, roughly 84% of them present only once. What was sequenced was PBMCs. These TCRs come from a boy aged 2 to 9 in good health and CMV-seronegative. Both conserved end residues are part of each CDR3. The order of the fields is CDR3 DNA, CDR3 protein, V gene, clone size, D gene, J gene. D genes are given only for firm matches. Expanded clones get a size class; other rows say once, few or many, or leave the size out.

DNA: TGTGCCAGCAGGAGAGAAGGACAGGGGACGCCGAGCTCCTATAATTCACCCCTCCACTTT
CDR3: CASRREGQGTPSSYNSPLHF
V: TRBV27
size: -
D: TRBD1
J: TRBJ1-6

DNA: TGTGCCAGCAGCCTGCTCCCAGGGAATAATTCACCCCTCCACTTT
CDR3: CASSLLPGNNSPLHF
V: TRBV11-2
size: -
D: -
J: TRBJ1-6

DNA: TGTGCCAGCAGCTTTAGTATTGGGACAGTCTCCTACGAGCAGTACTTC
CDR3: CASSFSIGTVSYEQYF
V: TRBV7-9
size: once
D: TRBD1
J: TRBJ2-7

DNA: TGTGCCAGCAGCCTGCTAGCGGGGGGCCGGGATACGCAGTATTTT
CDR3: CASSLLAGGRDTQYF
V: TRBV7-2
size: once
D: TRBD2
J: TRBJ2-3

DNA: TGTGCCTGGAGTGGGCAAAACACAGATACGCAGTATTTT
CDR3: CAWSGQNTDTQYF
V: TRBV30
size: once
D: -
J: TRBJ2-3

DNA: TGTGCCAGCAGCTCCGTGGCAGACAGAGAGACCCAGTACTTC
CDR3: CASSSVADRETQYF
V: TRBV5-4
size: -
D: -
J: TRBJ2-5

DNA: TGTGCCAGCAGCTTTTCGGGACAGGGCGGCGAGACCCAGTACTTC
CDR3: CASSFSGQGGETQYF
V: TRBV7-6
size: few
D: TRBD1
J: TRBJ2-5

DNA: TGTGCCAGCAGTCGCGTGAGCTCCTACGAGCAGTACTTC
CDR3: CASSRVSSYEQYF
V: TRBV7-2
size: -
D: -
J: TRBJ2-7

DNA: TGTGCCAGCAGTACAGGGCTCGTCGGCACAGATACGCAGTATTTT
CDR3: CASSTGLVGTDTQYF
V: TRBV28
size: -
D: -
J: TRBJ2-3

DNA: TGTGCCAGCAGCTTAGACACCCCCGGGGGGAACTATGGCTACACCTTC
CDR3: CASSLDTPGGNYGYTF
V: TRBV11-2
size: -
D: -
J: TRBJ1-2

DNA: TGTGCCAGCAGCTTAGCTAGCAGGGGGCGAATGGCGAACACTGAAGCTTTCTTT
CDR3: CASSLASRGRMANTEAFF
V: TRBV7-2
size: -
D: TRBD1
J: TRBJ1-1

DNA: TGTGCCAGCAGTGCCGATTTTGGAGCTGAAGCTTTCTTT
CDR3: CASSADFGAEAFF
V: TRBV6-1
size: few
D: -
J: TRBJ1-1

DNA: TGTGCCAGCTTCCTTAGCGGGAGGTCCTACAATGAGCAGTTCTTC
CDR3: CASFLSGRSYNEQFF
V: TRBV18
size: -
D: TRBD2
J: TRBJ2-1

DNA: TGTGCCAGCAGGGAAGTACTCTCCTACGAGCAGTACTTC
CDR3: CASREVLSYEQYF
V: TRBV2
size: -
D: -
J: TRBJ2-7

DNA: TGCGCCAGCAGTTTTGGCGGAAACTTGAACACTGAAGCTTTCTTT
CDR3: CASSFGGNLNTEAFF
V: TRBV4-1
size: -
D: -
J: TRBJ1-1

DNA: TGTGCCAGCATTGGGGGCCGGAACACCGGGGAGCTGTTTTTT
CDR3: CASIGGRNTGELFF
V: TRBV28
size: -
D: -
J: TRBJ2-2

DNA: TGTGCCAGCAGGTTAGCCAGCCTAAGCACAGATACGCAGTATTTT
CDR3: CASRLASLSTDTQYF
V: TRBV6-1
size: few
D: -
J: TRBJ2-3

DNA: TGCGCCAGCAGCCCAGGACTAGCGGGGGGATTCTACGAGCAGTACTTC
CDR3: CASSPGLAGGFYEQYF
V: TRBV5-1
size: -
D: TRBD2
J: TRBJ2-7

DNA: TGTGCCAGCAGCTTAGGAGGGGGCACTGGCTACGAGCAGTACTTC
CDR3: CASSLGGGTGYEQYF
V: TRBV7-2
size: -
D: TRBD1
J: TRBJ2-7

DNA: TGCGCCAGCAGGTTGCCTCAGGGGGTCGCTGGTAATTCACCCCTCCACTTT
CDR3: CASRLPQGVAGNSPLHF
V: TRBV5-1
size: -
D: TRBD1
J: TRBJ1-6

DNA: TGTGCCAGCAGCCCGGATTGGGGAGACTCCTATAATTCACCCCTCCACTTT
CDR3: CASSPDWGDSYNSPLHF
V: TRBV5-4
size: -
D: -
J: TRBJ1-6

DNA: TGTGCCAGCAGCCAAGACAGGCAGGGAGGCTATGGCTACACCTTC
CDR3: CASSQDRQGGYGYTF
V: TRBV4-2
size: -
D: -
J: TRBJ1-2

DNA: TGTGCCAGCAGCTTAGAAGCCGGGGAGTATCAGCCCCAGCATTTT
CDR3: CASSLEAGEYQPQHF
V: TRBV7-2
size: -
D: -
J: TRBJ1-5

DNA: TGTGCCAGCAGCGTAGGAGGGAGGACAGGGGATAATGAGCAGTTCTTC
CDR3: CASSVGGRTGDNEQFF
V: TRBV9
size: -
D: TRBD1
J: TRBJ2-1

DNA: TGTGCCAGTAGTATAACCAGCGGGGGGGCCGAGGCCCAGTACTTC
CDR3: CASSITSGGAEAQYF
V: TRBV19
size: -
D: TRBD2
J: TRBJ2-5

DNA: TGTGCCATCAGTGAGTCGCCGGCGGGAGGGTACAATGAGCAGTTCTTC
CDR3: CAISESPAGGYNEQFF
V: TRBV10-3
size: once
D: TRBD2
J: TRBJ2-1

DNA: TGCAGCGTCATAAACAGGGACGGCTCCTACGAGCAGTACTTC
CDR3: CSVINRDGSYEQYF
V: TRBV29-1
size: few
D: -
J: TRBJ2-7

DNA: TGTGCCTGGACTGGGGGAGGTAATGAGCAGTTCTTC
CDR3: CAWTGGGNEQFF
V: TRBV30
size: -
D: -
J: TRBJ2-1

DNA: TGTGCCATCAGTGATCTAGCGGGAGAGGTTTTCAATGAGCAGTTCTTC
CDR3: CAISDLAGEVFNEQFF
V: TRBV10-3
size: -
D: TRBD2
J: TRBJ2-1

DNA: TGTGCCAGCAGCCAAGCCGGGACAGCCGGCGAGAATGAGCAGTTCTTC
CDR3: CASSQAGTAGENEQFF
V: TRBV4-2
size: -
D: TRBD1
J: TRBJ2-1

DNA: TGTGCCAGCAGCGCCGACCAGGGGGCTCGGGGCTACACCTTC
CDR3: CASSADQGARGYTF
V: TRBV5-6
size: -
D: TRBD1
J: TRBJ1-2

DNA: TGTGCCAGCAGCTTTGACACTAGCGGGATGAATGAGCAGTTCTTC
CDR3: CASSFDTSGMNEQFF
V: TRBV7-3
size: -
D: TRBD2
J: TRBJ2-1

DNA: TGTGCCAGCAGCGCGGACAGCGACACCGGGGAGCTGTTTTTT
CDR3: CASSADSDTGELFF
V: TRBV6-4
size: -
D: -
J: TRBJ2-2

DNA: TGCAGCGTCAGTTATGGACTAGCGGGGGGCACAGATACGCAGTATTTT
CDR3: CSVSYGLAGGTDTQYF
V: TRBV29-1
size: -
D: TRBD2
J: TRBJ2-3

DNA: TGTGCCAGCAGCTCCCCAGGTCTTTATCGCACAGATACGCAGTATTTT
CDR3: CASSSPGLYRTDTQYF
V: TRBV5-4
size: few
D: -
J: TRBJ2-3

DNA: TGTGCCAGCAGTTTATCGGGGGGCTACGAGCAGTACTTC
CDR3: CASSLSGGYEQYF
V: TRBV28
size: -
D: TRBD2
J: TRBJ2-7

DNA: TGCGCCAGCAGCCAAGATAACACGAACAGGGGGCAAACTGGAAACACCATATATTTT
CDR3: CASSQDNTNRGQTGNTIYF
V: TRBV4-1
size: -
D: TRBD1
J: TRBJ1-3

DNA: TGTGCCAGCAGATACAGGGAAAGCTCCTACAATGAGCAGTTCTTC
CDR3: CASRYRESSYNEQFF
V: TRBV2
size: -
D: -
J: TRBJ2-1

DNA: TGTGCCAGCAGCCCCGGGTTCTTCGGCGGGGTCCAAGAGACCCAGTACTTC
CDR3: CASSPGFFGGVQETQYF
V: TRBV4-2
size: -
D: -
J: TRBJ2-5

DNA: TGCGCCAGCAGCCATGGACCGGGACAGCGGACCTACGAGCAGTACTTC
CDR3: CASSHGPGQRTYEQYF
V: TRBV4-3
size: -
D: TRBD1
J: TRBJ2-7

DNA: TGTGCCAGCAGCCCGTCGGGAAGCGGACGCACAGATACGCAGTATTTT
CDR3: CASSPSGSGRTDTQYF
V: TRBV5-5
size: -
D: -
J: TRBJ2-3

DNA: TGTGCCAGCAGCGTCGGACAGGGGACTAGCACAGATACGCAGTATTTT
CDR3: CASSVGQGTSTDTQYF
V: TRBV9
size: -
D: TRBD1
J: TRBJ2-3

DNA: TGCGCCAGCAGCCAAGCGTCAGGGGGAGCCCCCTACAATGAGCAGTTCTTC
CDR3: CASSQASGGAPYNEQFF
V: TRBV4-1
size: -
D: TRBD1
J: TRBJ2-1

DNA: TGCGCCAGCAGCGCTGTCAGGGACTACCAAGAGACCCAGTACTTC
CDR3: CASSAVRDYQETQYF
V: TRBV23-1
size: -
D: -
J: TRBJ2-5

DNA: TGTGCCAGCAGCTTTCTTAGCGGGAGCTTCGATGAGCAGTTCTTC
CDR3: CASSFLSGSFDEQFF
V: TRBV7-2
size: -
D: TRBD2
J: TRBJ2-1

DNA: TGTGCCAGCAGCCGGACTCCACCCGAGCAGTACTTC
CDR3: CASSRTPPEQYF
V: TRBV5-6
size: -
D: -
J: TRBJ2-7

DNA: TGTGCCAGCAGCTTAGCGCTGTCTAGCGGGAGTCTCGAGCAGTACTTC
CDR3: CASSLALSSGSLEQYF
V: TRBV7-2
size: -
D: TRBD2
J: TRBJ2-7

DNA: TGTGCCAGCAGTGAGGGAACGAGACGAGGGCCTAATGAAAAACTGTTTTTT
CDR3: CASSEGTRRGPNEKLFF
V: TRBV25-1
size: -
D: -
J: TRBJ1-4

DNA: TGTGCCACCAGCGGGGGGTATAACTATGGCTACACCTTC
CDR3: CATSGGYNYGYTF
V: TRBV15
size: -
D: -
J: TRBJ1-2

DNA: TGTGCCAGCAGTCTAAGACAGGGCGCGGTAGCAGGGGAGCTGTTTTTT
CDR3: CASSLRQGAVAGELFF
V: TRBV28
size: -
D: TRBD1
J: TRBJ2-2

DNA: TGTGCCAGCAGTGAAGGTGTCCGGGGTAACTATGGCTACACCTTC
CDR3: CASSEGVRGNYGYTF
V: TRBV6-1
size: -
D: -
J: TRBJ1-2